A selection of T cell receptor beta chains follows, all from one sample in a study of cytomegalovirus exposure and HLA in healthy donors. Libraries were prepared by immunoSEQ multiplex PCR; TCRdb keeps only in-frame clonotypes and omits some of them. The sample shows 95,000 to 150,000 clones, approximately 80% of them seen only once. Sequenced input: PBMCs. These receptors were taken from a human donor in good health. CDR3s include the opening cysteine and the closing phenylalanine or tryptophan. The D gene is left open where the match is weak. A row's size may be missing; if present it is once, few, many or a size class.

V	D	J	size	DNA	CDR3
TRBV19	TRBD2	TRBJ2-7	-	TGTGCCAGTAGTATAGGGACTAGCGGGTTTTACGAGCAGTACTTC	CASSIGTSGFYEQYF
TRBV9	-	TRBJ2-2	-	TGTGCCAGCAGCGTAGAAAATCTCCTTACCGGGGAGCTGTTTTTT	CASSVENLLTGELFF
TRBV30	-	TRBJ1-1	-	TGTGCCTGGAGTGTAGGGGACACACAATACACTGAAGCTTTCTTT	CAWSVGDTQYTEAFF
TRBV9	-	TRBJ2-7	-	TGTGCCAGCAGCTTCCGGGACAACTCCTACGAGCAGTACTTC	CASSFRDNSYEQYF
TRBV29-1	TRBD2	TRBJ2-5	-	TGCAGCGTTGTACTAGCGGGAGGAAAAGAGACCCAGTACTTC	CSVVLAGGKETQYF
TRBV4-1	-	TRBJ2-7	-	TGCGCCAGCAGCCGGGGTCTCCGGGACTACGAGCAGTACTTC	CASSRGLRDYEQYF
TRBV10-1	-	TRBJ2-6	-	TGCGCCAGCAGTGAGGCGGGATCAGGGGCCAACGTCCTGACTTTC	CASSEAGSGANVLTF
TRBV19	-	TRBJ1-2	-	TGTGCCAGTAGTCATGGGCTTGGCTACACCTTC	CASSHGLGYTF
TRBV11-2	-	TRBJ2-2	-	TGTGCCAGCCTTCGAATTGCGGGGCCCGCTGGGGAGCTGTTTTTT	CASLRIAGPAGELFF
TRBV6-5	-	TRBJ2-5	-	TGTGCCAGCAGTAGGACAGATGGACTGGGGCAGTACTTC	CASSRTDGLGQYF
TRBV19	TRBD1	TRBJ2-2	-	TGTGCCAGTAGTAAGGAGGACAGGGTCACCGGGGAGCTGTTTTTT	CASSKEDRVTGELFF
TRBV30	-	TRBJ1-3	few	TGTGCCTGGATCCGAGGGGGATTTTCTGGAAACACCATATATTTT	CAWIRGGFSGNTIYF
TRBV11-2	TRBD2	TRBJ2-5	-	TGTGCCAGCAGCTTGTTAGCGGGAGGATCTGGCCAAGAGACCCAGTACTTC	CASSLLAGGSGQETQYF
TRBV6-1	TRBD1	TRBJ2-7	many	TGTGCCAGCAGTGAAGCCGGGACAGGGGGCTACGAGCAGTACTTC	CASSEAGTGGYEQYF
TRBV27	-	TRBJ2-5	-	TGTGCCAGCAGTCCATACCGCCTAGTCCAAGAGACCCAGTACTTC	CASSPYRLVQETQYF
TRBV21-1	-	TRBJ1-1	-	TGTGCCAGCAGCCTAGGGAGGGCAGGGCAAATGAACACTGAAGCTTTCTTT	CASSLGRAGQMNTEAFF
TRBV5-1	TRBD2	TRBJ2-1	few	TGCGCCAGCAGCTTAACTAGCGGGGGTACCTACAATGAGCAGTTCTTC	CASSLTSGGTYNEQFF
TRBV10-1	TRBD1	TRBJ1-2	few	TGCGCCAGCAGCCCAGGGGGAGGACAGCAGAATTATGGCTACACCTTC	CASSPGGGQQNYGYTF
TRBV11-3	TRBD2	TRBJ2-5	-	TGTGCCAGCAGCCCCCGGGGAGCGGGGGGAAGCCAAGAGACCCAGTACTTC	CASSPRGAGGSQETQYF
TRBV6-5	-	TRBJ2-5	-	TGTGCCAGCAGTTACGAGGCGGTTAGCGGACAAGAGACCCAGTACTTC	CASSYEAVSGQETQYF
TRBV28	-	TRBJ2-2	-	TGTGCCAGCAGTTTAGGCGGGGTTGAGGCCACCGGGGAGCTGTTTTTT	CASSLGGVEATGELFF
TRBV2	-	TRBJ2-6	-	TGTGCCAGCACCGGGATACAGGGGGCCAACGTCCTGACTTTC	CASTGIQGANVLTF
TRBV19	TRBD1	TRBJ1-2	-	TGTGCCAGTAGGACAGGGAATCATGGCTACACCTTC	CASRTGNHGYTF
TRBV5-1	TRBD1	TRBJ2-7	few	TGCGCCAGCAGCTTGGCGCCACCGGGACAGGTAACCTACGAGCAGTACTTC	CASSLAPPGQVTYEQYF
TRBV19	TRBD1	TRBJ1-1	-	TGTGCCAGTAGACGCGACAGGGGGCCCACTGAAGCTTTCTTT	CASRRDRGPTEAFF
TRBV6-5	TRBD1	TRBJ1-2	-	TGTGCCAGCAGTACCGACAGGGGACTCAACTATGGCTACACCTTC	CASSTDRGLNYGYTF
TRBV5-1	-	TRBJ2-5	-	TGCGCCAGCAGCTTGGGAGAGGTCCGCGGAGAGACCCAGTACTTC	CASSLGEVRGETQYF
TRBV18	TRBD2	TRBJ2-3	few	TGTGCCAGCTCACTCGGACTAGCGGGAGTCACAGATACGCAGTATTTT	CASSLGLAGVTDTQYF
TRBV27	TRBD1	TRBJ2-5	-	TGTGCCAGCAGCCCTGCAGGGGGCCGAGTAGAGACCCAGTACTTC	CASSPAGGRVETQYF
TRBV9	-	TRBJ2-1	-	TGTGCCAGCAGCGGTGGGGCGACCGAGTCCTACAATGAGCAGTTCTTC	CASSGGATESYNEQFF
TRBV10-3	-	TRBJ2-1	-	TGTGCCATCACTCCCCAGCAGGGCTTAGGTGAGCAGTTCTTC	CAITPQQGLGEQFF
TRBV30	TRBD1	TRBJ2-1	-	TGTGCCTGGACCTCACAGGGGCTGGCTGGCAATGAGCAGTTCTTC	CAWTSQGLAGNEQFF
TRBV28	TRBD1	TRBJ1-5	-	TGTGCCAGCAGTTTATGGGGGGACAGGGTGACGGGCCAGCCCCAGCATTTT	CASSLWGDRVTGQPQHF
TRBV27	TRBD2	TRBJ2-7	-	TGTGCCAGCAGTAATCGACTAGCAGATGTACACGAGCAGTACTTC	CASSNRLADVHEQYF
TRBV7-2	-	TRBJ1-1	-	TGTGCCAGCAGCTTAGGCTCAGCGTATACTGAAGCTTTCTTT	CASSLGSAYTEAFF
TRBV19	-	TRBJ2-7	-	TGTGCCAGTAGTATAGGTAACTACGAGCAGTACTTC	CASSIGNYEQYF
TRBV7-9	TRBD1	TRBJ1-4	-	TGTGCCAGCAGCTTTGAAGGGGGCACGACTAATGAAAAACTGTTTTTT	CASSFEGGTTNEKLFF
TRBV15	-	TRBJ1-5	once	TGTGCCACCGCGGGGGGAAGCAATCAGCCCCAGCATTTT	CATAGGSNQPQHF
TRBV7-9	-	TRBJ2-7	-	TGTGCCAGCAGCTTCGGACGGGAGTTCCCCTACGAGCAGTACTTC	CASSFGREFPYEQYF
TRBV5-1	TRBD2	TRBJ2-2	-	TGCGCCAGCAGCATGACTAGCGGGAGAGATACCGGGGAGCTGTTTTTT	CASSMTSGRDTGELFF
TRBV21-1	-	TRBJ2-2	once	TGTGCCAGCAGCGCGCTAAAGGCGGGAGGGTTGACCGGGGAGCTGTTTTTT	CASSALKAGGLTGELFF
TRBV27	-	TRBJ2-7	-	TGTGCCAGCAGGCTAACCCCAGGAAACGCCTACGAGCAGTACTTC	CASRLTPGNAYEQYF
TRBV5-4	TRBD1	TRBJ1-2	medium-sized	TGTGCCAGCAGCTGGTCCGGGACAGGGGGCGATCACTATGGCTACACCTTC	CASSWSGTGGDHYGYTF
TRBV18	-	TRBJ2-3	-	TGTGCCAGCTCACCTGACTTGAGCACAGATACGCAGTATTTT	CASSPDLSTDTQYF
TRBV9	-	TRBJ1-1	-	TGTGCCAGCAGCGAGGCGACCAGCGGGCCTACGGACACTGAAGCTTTCTTT	CASSEATSGPTDTEAFF
TRBV7-3	-	TRBJ2-2	-	TGTGCCAGCAGCTTCGGGTCTAACACCGGGGAGCTGTTTTTT	CASSFGSNTGELFF